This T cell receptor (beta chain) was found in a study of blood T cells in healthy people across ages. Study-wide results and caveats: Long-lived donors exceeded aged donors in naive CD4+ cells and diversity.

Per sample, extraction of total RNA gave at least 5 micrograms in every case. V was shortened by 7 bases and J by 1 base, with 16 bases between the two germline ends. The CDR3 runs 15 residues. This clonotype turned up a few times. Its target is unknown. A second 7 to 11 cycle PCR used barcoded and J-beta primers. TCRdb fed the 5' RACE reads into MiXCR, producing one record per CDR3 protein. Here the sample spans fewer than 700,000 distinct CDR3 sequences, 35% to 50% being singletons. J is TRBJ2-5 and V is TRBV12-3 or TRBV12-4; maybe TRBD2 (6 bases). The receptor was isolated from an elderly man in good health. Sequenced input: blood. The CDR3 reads CASTVGGVVQETQYF. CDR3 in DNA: TGTGCCAGCACCGTCGGGGGAGTGGTCCAAGAGACCCAGTACTTC.